This T cell receptor (beta chain) comes out of a study of OX40 agonist ivuxolimab in advanced cancers. Some clones are missing from TCRdb's copy, which holds only in-frame ones; the method was immunoSEQ multiplex PCR. Among approximately 62,000 clones listed, 92% were seen once. The CDR3 contains 15 residues. Germline V gene lookup returns CDR1 SGHVS and CDR2 FNYEAQ. V was clipped by 2 bases and J by 1 base, with 11 bases between them. The V gene is TRBV7-6, the J gene TRBJ1-1; D gene unclear. The material was CD4+ or CD8+ T cells sorted from blood, obtained in a trial of the OX40 agonist ivuxolimab. The origin of this receptor is an adult with an advanced solid tumor such as melanoma, head and neck, liver or kidney cancer. The DNA for the CDR3 is TGTGCCAGCAGCTTACAGAGCCAAGGGAACACTGAAGCTTTCTTT. It yields the protein CASSLQSQGNTEAFF.